These 10 T cell receptor beta chains were sequenced from one sample in a study of Graves' ophthalmopathy and Graves' hyperthyroidism. TCR beta CDR3 amplification used RNA transcripts. HTBI primers were employed in first-round RT-PCR, then a second-round multiplex PCR followed. TCRdb ran MiXCR on the multiplex PCR reads and lists one entry per CDR3 protein. The sample shows almost 750,000 distinct CDR3 sequences, 40% of them seen only once. Sample: peripheral blood. The receptors were gathered from an adult man with Graves' ophthalmopathy.

This clonotype was detected once. This CDR3 is CASGRTEQLYGYTF. DNA for the CDR3: TGTGCCAGCGGACGGACGGAACAGCTCTATGGCTACACCTTC. The J gene is TRBJ1-2, the V gene TRBV6-4; no firm D call. V was trimmed by 8 bases and J by 4 bases, leaving 17 bases between them. The germline gives CDR1 MRHNA, CDR2 SNTAGT. The CDR3 extends over 14 amino acids.

This clonotype was detected a few times. V gene TRBV6-2 or TRBV6-3 combines with J gene TRBJ2-5; 8 bases are shared with TRBD2. CDR1 and CDR2 (germline): MNHEY, SVGEGT. CDR3 length: 14 amino acids. The V and J ends lost 7 bases and 4 bases, in that order; junction bases with no gene match: 8. In nucleotides, the CDR3 is TGTGCCAGCACGGCCGGGAGGGGTGGAGAGACCCAGTACTTC. It encodes CASTAGRGGETQYF.

This clonotype was seen once. The chain is built from TRBV10-3 and TRBJ1-2; 10 bases align to TRBD1. With V trimmed by 4 bases and J by 3 bases, 2 bases remained unmatched. The CDR3 extends over 14 amino acids. From germline, CDR1 is ENHRY and CDR2 SYGVKD. The CDR3 nucleotides are TGTGCCATCAGTGGTGGGACAGGGGACTATGGCTACACCTTC. Translating gives CAISGGTGDYGYTF.

This clonotype was found many times. V is TRBV25-1 and J is TRBJ2-2, with a possible D match to TRBD1 (6 bases). The CDR3 is 14 residues long. Trimming took off 8 bases at V and 6 bases at J, with 16 bases between the two ends. Germline assignment: CDR1 MGHDK and CDR2 SYGVNS. CDR3 bases: TGTGCCAGCCGGACCATGAGGGGGTCCGGGGAGCTGTTTTTT. Its translation: CASRTMRGSGELFF.

About this clonotype itself: This could be a read error, since a much larger clone is one nucleotide away. In this CDR3 the conserved last residue, phenylalanine or tryptophan, is missing, so a read error is likely. The chain carries TRBV7-2 and TRBJ2-5, with D possibly TRBD2 on 6 matching bases. CDR3 length equals 14 residues. Trimming took off 5 bases at V and 3 bases at J, with 13 bases between the two ends. Germline CDR1 reads SGHTA; CDR2 reads FQGNSA. In DNA, the CDR3 is TGTGCCAGCAGCCAACGTTGGGGGGAAGAGACCCAGTACCTC. This sequence encodes CASSQRWGEETQYL.

The V gene is TRBV6-4, the J gene TRBJ2-7; D possibly corresponds to TRBD2 (6 bases). V lost 6 bases to trimming and J lost 7 bases, with 16 bases between them. CDR3 length: 13 residues. Germline loops: CDR1 MRHNA, CDR2 SNTAGT. CDR3 region: CASRGWGDGEQYF. The CDR3 DNA reads as TGTGCCAGCAGGGGATGGGGGGACGGGGAGCAGTACTTC.

The V gene is TRBV14, the J gene TRBJ1-2; D gene unclear. The CDR3 is 14 residues long. Germline V gene data show CDR1 as SGHDN and CDR2 as FVKESK. V dropped 1 base and J dropped 2 bases, with 8 bases sitting between them. CDR3 sequence: CASSQVTANYGYTF. DNA for the CDR3: TGTGCCAGCAGCCAAGTCACGGCGAACTATGGCTACACCTTC.

This clonotype was picked up a small number of times. V usage is TRBV6-5 and J usage is TRBJ2-7; TRBD2 matches at 9 bases. Germline values: CDR1 MNHEY, CDR2 SVGAGI. The CDR3 is 15 residues long. V was clipped by 5 bases and J by 6 bases; unmatched bases: 11. The CDR3: CASSTSAGGVGEQYF. The CDR3 DNA reads TGTGCCAGCAGTACGAGCGCGGGAGGGGTCGGCGAGCAGTACTTC.

This clonotype was seen a handful of times. The J gene is TRBJ1-2, the V gene TRBV2; TRBD1 might be the D (6 bases). In germline, CDR1 is SNHLY, CDR2 FYNNEI. V shed 6 bases and J shed 6 bases, with 11 bases lying between them. The CDR3 extends over 12 amino acids. CDR3 amino acids: CASRGGRDGYTF. The CDR3 nucleotides read TGTGCCAGCAGAGGGGGGCGCGATGGCTACACCTTC.

In this sample, this clonotype turned up many times. The CDR3 loop is CASRQPGWSEAFF. CDR3 bases: TGTGCCAGCAGACAACCAGGGTGGTCTGAAGCTTTCTTT. The gene calls are TRBV11-2 and TRBJ1-1, with D possibly TRBD1 on 5 matching bases. Germline values: CDR1 SGHAT, CDR2 FQNNGV. The CDR3 has 13 amino acids. The ends were cut back, 6 bases at V and 6 bases at J, with 14 bases in the middle.